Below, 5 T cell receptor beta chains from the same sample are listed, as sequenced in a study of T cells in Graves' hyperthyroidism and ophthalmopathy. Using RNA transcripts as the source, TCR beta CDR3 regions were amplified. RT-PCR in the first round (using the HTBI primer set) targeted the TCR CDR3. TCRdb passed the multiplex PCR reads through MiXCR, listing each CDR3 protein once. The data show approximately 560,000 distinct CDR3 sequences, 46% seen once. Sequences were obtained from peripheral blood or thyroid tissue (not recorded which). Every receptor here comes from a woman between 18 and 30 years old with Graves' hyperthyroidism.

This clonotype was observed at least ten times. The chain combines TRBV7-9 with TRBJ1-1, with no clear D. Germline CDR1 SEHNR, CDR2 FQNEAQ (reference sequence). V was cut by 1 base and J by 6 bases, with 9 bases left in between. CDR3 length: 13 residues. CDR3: CASSLGPQPEAFF. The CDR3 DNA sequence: TGTGCCAGCAGCTTAGGTCCCCAGCCTGAAGCTTTCTTT.

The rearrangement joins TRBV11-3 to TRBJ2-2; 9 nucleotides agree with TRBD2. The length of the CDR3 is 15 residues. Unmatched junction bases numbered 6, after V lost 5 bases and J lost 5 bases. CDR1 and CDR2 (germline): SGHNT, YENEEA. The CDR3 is CASSGWTSATGELFF. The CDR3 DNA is TGTGCCAGCAGCGGATGGACTAGCGCAACCGGGGAGCTGTTTTTT.

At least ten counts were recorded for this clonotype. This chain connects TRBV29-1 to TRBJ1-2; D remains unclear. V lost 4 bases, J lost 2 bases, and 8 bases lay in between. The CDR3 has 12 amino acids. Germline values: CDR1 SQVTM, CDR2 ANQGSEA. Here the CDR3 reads CSVVGKNYGYTF. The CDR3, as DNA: TGCAGCGTTGTCGGGAAAAACTATGGCTACACCTTC.

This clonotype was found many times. The CDR3 DNA reads TGTGCCAGCAGTTCCTACAGGGAATCCCCCCTCCACTTT. It codes for CASSSYRESPLHF. The chain uses TRBV2 and TRBJ1-6, with D possibly TRBD1 on 6 matching bases. The CDR3 covers 13 residues. CDR1 and CDR2 (germline): SNHLY, FYNNEI. V shed 5 bases and J shed 13 bases, with 15 bases lying between them.

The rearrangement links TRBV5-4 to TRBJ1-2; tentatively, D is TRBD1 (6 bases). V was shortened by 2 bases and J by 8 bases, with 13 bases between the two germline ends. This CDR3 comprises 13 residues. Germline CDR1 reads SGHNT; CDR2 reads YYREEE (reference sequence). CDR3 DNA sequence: TGTGCCAGCAGCTTCGACAGGCTCGGGGGCTACACCTTC. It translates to CASSFDRLGGYTF.